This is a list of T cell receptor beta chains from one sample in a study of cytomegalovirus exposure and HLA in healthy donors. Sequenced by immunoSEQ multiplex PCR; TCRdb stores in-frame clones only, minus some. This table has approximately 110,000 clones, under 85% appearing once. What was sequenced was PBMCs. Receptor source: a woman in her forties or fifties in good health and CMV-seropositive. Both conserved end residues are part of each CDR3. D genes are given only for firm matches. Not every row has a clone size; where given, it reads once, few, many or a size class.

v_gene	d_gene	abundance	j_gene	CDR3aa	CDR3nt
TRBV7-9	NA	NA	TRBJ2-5	CASRPSAQETQYF	TGTGCCAGCAGGCCCTCCGCGCAAGAGACCCAGTACTTC
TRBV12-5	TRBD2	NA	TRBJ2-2	CASGLSMLSGGGGGELFF	TGTGCTAGTGGTTTGTCTATGCTGTCTGGCGGGGGAGGCGGGGAGCTGTTTTTT
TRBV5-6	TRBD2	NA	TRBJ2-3	CASSFRTSGGGRDTQYF	TGTGCCAGCAGCTTCCGGACTAGCGGGGGGGGGAGAGATACGCAGTATTTT
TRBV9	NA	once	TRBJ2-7	CASSPNSYEQYF	TGTGCCAGCAGCCCCAATTCCTACGAGCAGTACTTC
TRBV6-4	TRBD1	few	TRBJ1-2	CASSRTGSISNIDGYTF	TGTGCCAGCAGCCGGACAGGGTCAATAAGCAATATCGATGGCTACACCTTC
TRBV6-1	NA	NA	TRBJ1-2	CASSLEAGGYTF	TGTGCCAGCAGTCTAGAGGCCGGGGGCTACACCTTC
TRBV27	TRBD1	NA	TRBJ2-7	CASSLEPGQGYEQYF	TGTGCCAGCAGCCTCGAACCGGGACAGGGATACGAGCAGTACTTC
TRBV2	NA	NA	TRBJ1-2	CASRLESRGGYTF	TGTGCCAGCAGACTCGAATCCAGGGGTGGCTACACCTTC
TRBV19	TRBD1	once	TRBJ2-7	CASSILGTGAYEQYF	TGTGCCAGTAGTATACTAGGGACAGGGGCATACGAGCAGTACTTC
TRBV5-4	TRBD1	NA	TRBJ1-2	CASSFGQGGNGYTF	TGTGCCAGCAGCTTCGGACAGGGGGGTAATGGCTACACCTTC
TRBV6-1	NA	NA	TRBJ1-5	CASSEENSNQPQHF	TGTGCCAGCAGTGAGGAGAATAGCAATCAGCCCCAGCATTTT
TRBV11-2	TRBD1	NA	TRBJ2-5	CASSFPGQGAQETQYF	TGTGCCAGCAGCTTTCCGGGACAGGGTGCACAAGAGACCCAGTACTTC
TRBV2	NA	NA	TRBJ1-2	CARAGGDYGYTF	TGTGCCCGGGCCGGGGGGGACTATGGCTACACCTTC
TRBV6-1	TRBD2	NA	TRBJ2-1	CASSEGIGLAGVYEQFF	TGTGCCAGCAGTGAAGGAATAGGACTAGCGGGGGTCTATGAGCAGTTCTTC
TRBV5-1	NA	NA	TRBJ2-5	CASSPIYSTQMGTQYF	TGCGCCAGCAGCCCAATCTACAGCACCCAGATGGGGACCCAGTACTTC
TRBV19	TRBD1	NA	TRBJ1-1	CASSNPTGTVTEAFF	TGTGCCAGTAGTAACCCGACAGGGACGGTCACTGAAGCTTTCTTT
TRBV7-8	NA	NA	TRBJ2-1	CASSTSRVVRNEQFF	TGTGCCAGCAGCACCAGCCGGGTTGTCCGCAATGAGCAGTTCTTC
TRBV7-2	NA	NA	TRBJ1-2	CASSLGPGGGYTF	TGTGCCAGCAGCTTAGGGCCAGGTGGTGGCTACACCTTC
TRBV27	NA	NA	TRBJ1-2	CASSLSGTAWNGYTF	TGTGCCAGCAGTTTATCCGGGACTGCATGGAATGGCTACACCTTC
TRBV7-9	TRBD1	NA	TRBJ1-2	CASSLALTQGEVRGYTF	TGTGCCAGCAGCTTAGCACTAACACAGGGGGAAGTACGCGGCTACACCTTC
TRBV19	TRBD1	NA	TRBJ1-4	CASSIGNTGTAEKLFF	TGTGCCAGTAGTATAGGAAACACCGGGACAGCTGAAAAACTGTTTTTT
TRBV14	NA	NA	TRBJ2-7	CASRKGASYEQYF	TGTGCCAGCAGAAAAGGGGCCTCCTACGAGCAGTACTTC
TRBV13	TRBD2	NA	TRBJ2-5	CASSPSTSGGVQETQYF	TGTGCCAGCAGCCCCTCGACTAGCGGGGGGGTTCAAGAGACCCAGTACTTC
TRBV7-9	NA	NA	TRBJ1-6	CASSLLGQGGSPLHF	TGTGCCAGCAGCTTATTGGGGCAGGGAGGATCACCCCTCCACTTT
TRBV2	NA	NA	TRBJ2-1	CASRLDYNLNEQFF	TGTGCCAGCAGACTCGACTACAACCTAAATGAGCAGTTCTTC
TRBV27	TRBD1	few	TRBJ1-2	CASRGQGAQNYGYTF	TGTGCCAGCAGAGGACAGGGGGCCCAAAACTATGGCTACACCTTC
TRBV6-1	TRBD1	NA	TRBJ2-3	CASIAQGVPTDTQYF	TGTGCCAGCATCGCTCAGGGGGTTCCCACAGATACGCAGTATTTT
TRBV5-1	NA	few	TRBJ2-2	CASSFTGDTGELFF	TGCGCCAGCAGCTTCACGGGGGACACCGGGGAGCTGTTTTTT
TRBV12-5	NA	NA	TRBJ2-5	CASGRGPQETQYF	TGTGCTAGTGGCCGGGGTCCGCAAGAGACCCAGTACTTC
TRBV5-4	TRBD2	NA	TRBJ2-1	CASSLRGGGASYNEQFF	TGTGCCAGCAGCTTGCGCGGGGGGGGAGCCTCCTACAATGAGCAGTTCTTC
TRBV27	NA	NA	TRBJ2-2	CASSLEAGRGELFF	TGTGCCAGCAGTTTAGAGGCCGGTCGAGGGGAGCTGTTTTTT
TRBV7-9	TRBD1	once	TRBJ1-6	CASSPRPGQGSSPLHF	TGTGCCAGCAGCCCCCGACCGGGACAGGGGTCTTCACCCCTCCACTTT